These T cell receptor beta chains were read from a single sample in a study of metastatic and nonmetastatic thyroid tumors. TCRdb re-called the PCR reads with MiXCR. Altogether roughly 64,000 clones are present, roughly 4.1% being singletons, with the ten largest covering approximately 20%. Material: blood. The receptors were gathered from a female donor with papillary thyroid cancer or a benign thyroid nodule (not recorded which). Some clones in this sample may be carry-over from other donors' samples. CDR3s include the opening cysteine and the closing phenylalanine or tryptophan. The order of the fields is CDR3 length, V gene, CDR3 protein.

15,TRBV5-1,CASSLMDRVAGELFF
14,TRBV6-1,CASQTGDATDTQYF
16,TRBV27,CASSSRLAGITDTQYF
13,TRBV6-1,CASNPDRSTGYTF
13,TRBV9,CASSRGFQETQYF
14,TRBV19,CASTKTGSGEKLFF
15,TRBV6-9,CASSYGSGGDYGYTF
15,TRBV19,CASSARQGVRTEAFF
12,TRBV29-1,CTKQGSDETQYF
16,TRBV6-5,CASSYGQGPNSYEQYF
15,TRBV7-2,CASSLEVRGYNGYTF
16,TRBV9,CASSSGVGGNAYEQYF
15,TRBV7-9,CASSQTGTSGGEQFF